The source of this T cell receptor beta chain is a study of CD8 T cells in Susac syndrome. Findings of the study overall: The number of individuals included in the study's TCR sequencing and HLA analysis was acknowledged as relatively small.

With random hexamers, 0.5 to 1 ug RNA was reverse transcribed. TCRdb reprocessed the immunoSEQ multiplex PCR reads with MiXCR, giving one entry per CDR3 protein. This sample has approximately 190,000 distinct CDR3 sequences, with 90% to 95% found just once. Trimming took 3 bases from V and 3 from J, leaving 14 bases between them. The CDR3 contains 16 residues. TCR beta was sequenced from blood CD8+ and CD4+ T cells. This clonotype showed up just once. Its target is unknown. The material sequenced was CD4+ T cells from PBMCs. V usage is TRBV12-3 or TRBV12-4 and J usage is TRBJ2-2, with a possible D match to TRBD2 (5 bases). This clonotype was sampled from a human donor with Susac syndrome. The CDR3 DNA reads as TGTGCCAGCAGTTTTGGTAGGACTTTTTACACCGGGGAGCTGTTTTTT. Translating gives CASSFGRTFYTGELFF.